This T cell receptor (beta chain) stems from a study of T cells in pancreatic ductal adenocarcinoma. TCRdb's copy holds only in-frame clones and misses some; the assay was immunoSEQ multiplex PCR. The sample gives 100,000 or so clones, 90% to 95% of which show up once; less than 4% is in the top ten. No neoadjuvant therapy was given to the selected pancreatic ductal adenocarcinoma patients before their surgery. This CDR3 spans 15 amino acids. Germline values: CDR1 MDHEN, CDR2 SYDVKM. The V gene lost 6 bases and the J gene lost 0 bases, with 15 bases spanning the gap. Of note for this clone: Its antigen is still unknown.

General study points: No significant tumor-blood clonality difference; means were about 0.1 and 0.065. Tumors hold more CD45RO+ effector T cells, which may bias toward lower diversity. Blood had more productive templates and roughly 8-fold more unique clonotypes than tumor. Results skew toward the minority of patients with early-stage disease.

The chain uses TRBV28 and TRBJ2-7; D ambiguous. This TCR derives from a human donor with pancreatic ductal adenocarcinoma. Specimen: PBMCs. Here the CDR3 DNA reads TGTGCCAGCAGCCTGCCGCAGGCGAGCTCCTACGAGCAGTACTTC. It translates to CASSLPQASSYEQYF.